One sample yielded the 29 T cell receptor beta chains listed below, sequenced in a study of shared clonotypes between healthy human individuals. The data were produced by immunoSEQ multiplex PCR, yet TCRdb's version contains in-frame clones alone and is incomplete. The sample consists of about 2.4 million clones, 93% of them appearing once. Sequencing input: naive CD4+ T cells from PBMCs. As to subset: CD45RA+ positively selected. These receptors came from a man aged 18 to 29 in good health. Some clones in this sample may be carry-over from other donors' samples.

This chain joins TRBV7-2 and TRBJ2-7; no reliable D call. Deletions cut 5 bases from V and 4 bases from J, with 18 bases between. CDR3 length: 15 amino acids. Germline CDR1 reads SGHTA; CDR2 reads FQGNSA. DNA of the CDR3: TGTGCCAGCAGCCGCCAAACCACCTTCCGTTACGAGCAGTACTTC. Its protein product is CASSRQTTFRYEQYF.

The chain recombines TRBV27 with TRBJ1-5; TRBD1 is a possible D gene (6 bases). Germline CDR1 and CDR2: MNHEY and SMNVEV (reference sequence). Trimming removed 5 bases at V and 1 base at J, with 18 bases between. There are 17 residues in the CDR3. The CDR3 region is CASSPTGRGGSNQPQHF. The CDR3 DNA reads as TGTGCCAGCAGTCCCACGGGCCGAGGGGGGAGCAATCAGCCCCAGCATTTT.

The rearrangement uses TRBV29-1 and TRBJ2-3, with D tentatively TRBD1 (5 bases). Deletions cut 7 bases from V and 9 bases from J, with 11 bases between. In germline, CDR1 is SQVTM, CDR2 ANQGSEA. The CDR3 loop spans 10 amino acids. The CDR3: CSADSPTQYF. In DNA, the CDR3 is TGCAGCGCCGACAGCCCGACGCAGTATTTT.

The chain recombines TRBV9 with TRBJ2-3, with D maybe TRBD2 (6 bases). The CDR3 consists of 17 residues. V lost 3 bases and J 0 bases, leaving 17 bases between the germline ends. The germline gives CDR1 SGDLS, CDR2 YYNGEE. The DNA of the CDR3 is TGTGCCAGCAGCGACTCGGAGGGGAGGACTAGCACAGATACGCAGTATTTT. Its protein is CASSDSEGRTSTDTQYF. The entire variable domain, with the rest obtained from reference TRBV9 and TRBJ2-3, is as follows: DSGVTQTPKHLITATGQRVTLRCSPRSGDLSVYWYQQSLDQGLQFLIQYYNGEERAKGNILERFSAQQFPDLHSELNLSSLELGDSALYFCASSDSEGRTSTDTQYFGPGTRLTVL.

The chain has TRBV29-1 and TRBJ2-1, with 12 positions matching TRBD1. J gave up 8 bases and V 6 bases, and 8 bases lay outside the gene matches. Germline CDR1 SQVTM, CDR2 ANQGSEA. CDR3 length: 14 residues. Here the CDR3 reads CSVLPGQGADEQFF. The CDR3 region has the DNA TGCAGCGTGCTTCCGGGACAGGGGGCCGATGAGCAGTTCTTC.

Note on this clone: Other DNA sequences of this sample code for an identical CDR3. The gene calls are TRBV28 and TRBJ2-1; D is unresolved. The CDR3 contains 11 residues. The germline V and J ends were trimmed by 6 bases and 4 bases, with 4 bases remaining between them. In germline, CDR1 is MDHEN, CDR2 SYDVKM. The DNA of the CDR3 is TGTGCCAGCAGCAGATACAATGAGCAGTTCTTC. Encoded protein: CASSRYNEQFF.

J is TRBJ2-1 and V is TRBV15; D is unclear. Germline V CDR1 and CDR2: LNHNV, YYDKDF (reference sequence). The CDR3 totals 14 residues. With 3 bases removed from V and 6 bases from J, the gap between germline ends came to 12 bases. CDR3 DNA: TGTGCCACCAGCAGGCTGTGGGTGGGCAATGAGCAGTTCTTC. The encoded protein is CATSRLWVGNEQFF.

The chain combines TRBV7-2 with TRBJ2-5; TRBD2 aligns across 8 bases. CDR3 length: 17 amino acids. Trimming took 1 base from V and 2 from J; bases not matched to a gene: 9. Germline assignment: CDR1 SGHTA and CDR2 FQGNSA. This CDR3 reads CASSLGFQAGVQETQYF. DNA for the CDR3: TGTGCCAGCAGCTTAGGGTTTCAAGCGGGAGTTCAAGAGACCCAGTACTTC.

The chain couples TRBV7-2 to TRBJ2-3; 7 nucleotides line up with TRBD2. The CDR3 sequence is 17 residues long. The V gene's germline CDR1 is SGHTA and CDR2 FQGNSA. Losses at the gene ends were 0 bases for V and 2 bases for J; bases not matched to a gene: 8. The CDR3 region is CASSLAGLADYTDTQYF. The CDR3 DNA sequence: TGTGCCAGCAGCTTAGCGGGGCTAGCGGATTACACAGATACGCAGTATTTT.

This chain uses TRBV5-1 with TRBJ2-5; the match to TRBD2 covers 8 bases. The V gene's germline CDR1 is SGHRS and CDR2 YFSETQ. V dropped 4 bases and J dropped 5; count of bases not matched to a gene: 16. The CDR3 runs 17 residues. This CDR3 reads CASSPGGQGPSGETQYF. In DNA, the CDR3 is TGCGCCAGCAGCCCGGGAGGGCAGGGACCGTCGGGGGAGACCCAGTACTTC.

The chain carries TRBV11-3 and TRBJ2-2; 7 nucleotides match TRBD2. This CDR3 has 18 residues. J was trimmed by 0 bases and V by 5 bases; bases with no gene match: 12. Per germline, CDR1 SGHNT and CDR2 YENEEA. The DNA of the CDR3 is TGTGCCAGCAGCCACTCGAGCGGGGACCCTGCGAACACCGGGGAGCTGTTTTTT. Translating it yields CASSHSSGDPANTGELFF.

V usage is TRBV28 and J usage is TRBJ1-3; D call uncertain. V shed 2 bases and J shed 0 bases, with 8 bases lying between them. Germline CDR1 is MDHEN and CDR2 is SYDVKM. This CDR3 has 15 residues. The CDR3 protein is CASSLVPLSGNTIYF. The CDR3 region has the DNA TGTGCCAGCAGTTTAGTCCCCCTCTCTGGAAACACCATATATTTT.

V gene TRBV28 combines with J gene TRBJ2-7, with D perhaps assigned TRBD1 or TRBD2 (5 bases each). CDR1 is MDHEN, CDR2 SYDVKM, per germline. The CDR3 consists of 15 residues. The V end lost 2 bases, the J end lost 2 bases, and 13 bases lay between the germline ends. CDR3 DNA sequence: TGTGCCAGCAGTTTAAAGGGGCCGGGGACCTACGAGCAGTACTTC. Protein product: CASSLKGPGTYEQYF.

This chain links TRBV29-1 with TRBJ2-3; D may be TRBD2 (5 bases). The CDR3 sequence is 15 residues long. In germline, CDR1 is SQVTM, CDR2 ANQGSEA. For the CDR3, the DNA is TGCACCGTGGGGAGAGGCTCAGACGGCACAGATACGCAGTATTTT. Its translation is CTVGRGSDGTDTQYF.

This sequence joins TRBV29-1 and TRBJ1-4; the D gene is possibly TRBD1 (5 bases). The CDR3 spans 13 residues. V lost 6 bases to trimming and J lost 4 bases, with 12 bases between them. The germline CDR1 and CDR2 sequences are SQVTM and ANQGSEA. CDR3 DNA sequence: TGCAGCGTGGGGGGTCTGTATAATGAAAAACTGTTTTTT. This translates into CSVGGLYNEKLFF.

The chain is built from TRBV6-6 and TRBJ2-3; the match to TRBD2 covers 9 bases. The V segment lost 5 bases and the J segment 8 bases; nucleotides outside the gene matches: 2. This CDR3 has 12 amino acids. From germline, CDR1 is MNHNY and CDR2 SVGAGI (reference sequence). CDR3 in DNA: TGTGCCAGCAGTACGACTAGCGGTACGCAGTATTTT. This gives the protein CASSTTSGTQYF.

The V gene is TRBV5-1, the J gene TRBJ1-4; TRBD1 aligns across 7 bases. The CDR3 is made up of 12 amino acids. Germline trimming cut 2 bases from V and 13 bases from J; bases unmatched to any gene: 5. Per the germline V gene, CDR1 is SGHRS and CDR2 is YFSETQ. The CDR3: CASSLQGLPLFF. CDR3 DNA: TGCGCCAGCAGCTTACAGGGGCTGCCACTGTTTTTT.

V usage is TRBV11-1 and J usage is TRBJ2-1; 8 nucleotides align to TRBD1. The ends lost 6 bases at V and 8 bases at J; junction bases unmatched: 9. This CDR3 has 14 amino acids. Germline V gene data show CDR1 as SGHAT and CDR2 as FQDESV (reference sequence). The CDR3 region has the DNA TGTGCCAGCAGACAGAGGACAGGGACACATGAGCAGTTCTTC. Protein product: CASRQRTGTHEQFF.

This sequence joins TRBV10-3 and TRBJ1-3; D gene uncertain. Per the germline V gene, CDR1 is ENHRY and CDR2 is SYGVKD. V lost 3 bases, J lost 0 bases, and 3 bases lay in between. The CDR3 runs 13 residues. The CDR3 nucleotides read TGTGCCATCAGTGATGGCTCTGGAAACACCATATATTTT. It specifies CAISDGSGNTIYF.

The chain couples TRBV2 to TRBJ2-7; 13 bases fit TRBD2. This CDR3 spans 16 amino acids. V shed 4 bases and J 4 bases; nucleotides not matched to a gene: 7. CDR1 is SNHLY and CDR2 is FYNNEI in the germline V gene. This CDR3 reads CASSGTSGGILYEQYF. CDR3 DNA: TGTGCCAGCAGTGGGACTAGCGGGGGAATTCTTTACGAGCAGTACTTC.

This sequence joins TRBV11-2 and TRBJ2-1; 9 bases agree with TRBD2. In germline, CDR1 is SGHAT, CDR2 FQNNGV. V shed 7 bases and J 10 bases; nucleotides not matched to a gene: 11. The CDR3 runs to 14 residues. DNA for the CDR3: TGTGCCAGCACTACGGGACTAGCCGGGGGGGAGCAGTTCTTC. Protein sequence: CASTTGLAGGEQFF.

V gene TRBV5-1 combines with J gene TRBJ2-7, with D tentatively TRBD1 (6 bases). There are 15 residues in the CDR3. V dropped 0 bases and J dropped 7 bases, with 17 bases sitting between them. Germline V gene data show CDR1 as SGHRS and CDR2 as YFSETQ. The CDR3 DNA is TGCGCCAGCAGCTTGGCCGTCAGGGGAGATTGGGAGCAGTACTTC. As protein: CASSLAVRGDWEQYF. The variable domain in full, with the rest retrieved from reference TRBV5-1 and TRBJ2-7, is KAGVTQTPRYLIKTRGQQVTLSCSPISGHRSVSWYQQTPGQGLQFLFEYFSETQRNKGNFPGRFSGRQFSNSRSEMNVSTLELGDSALYLCASSLAVRGDWEQYFGPGTRLTVT.

J is TRBJ2-1 and V is TRBV2; 7 bases line up with TRBD2. CDR1 and CDR2 from the germline V gene are SNHLY and FYNNEI. J gave up 8 bases and V 4 bases, and 14 bases lay outside the gene matches. The CDR3 extends over 16 amino acids. The CDR3 sequence: CASSVTPRELGYEQFF. The DNA for the CDR3 is TGTGCCAGCAGTGTCACTCCGCGGGAGTTAGGATATGAGCAGTTCTTC.

This chain links TRBV6-5 with TRBJ1-5; unclear D gene. The germline gives CDR1 MNHEY, CDR2 SVGAGI. The ends were cut back, 6 bases at V and 5 bases at J, with 11 bases in the middle. This CDR3 has 13 amino acids. CDR3 residues: CASRRSTDQPQHF. CDR3 nucleotides: TGTGCCAGCAGACGATCCACCGATCAGCCCCAGCATTTT.

This rearrangement joins TRBV29-1 to TRBJ2-1, with D possibly being TRBD1 (6 bases). There are 13 residues in the CDR3. V lost 7 bases, J lost 5 bases, and 15 bases lay in between. From germline, CDR1 is SQVTM and CDR2 ANQGSEA. The CDR3 is CSAEGQRNNEQFF. Written as DNA, the CDR3 is TGCAGCGCCGAAGGACAGCGAAACAATGAGCAGTTCTTC.

The rearrangement uses TRBV29-1 and TRBJ2-1; D may be TRBD2 (5 bases). CDR3 length: 11 amino acids. Trimming removed 5 bases at V and 10 bases at J, with 12 bases between. Germline values: CDR1 SQVTM, CDR2 ANQGSEA. DNA for the CDR3: TGCAGCGTTAGACTCCCGGGGGAGCAGTTCTTC. Amino acid sequence: CSVRLPGEQFF.

This chain uses TRBV28 with TRBJ1-4; weak D call: TRBD1 (6 bases). CDR1 is MDHEN, CDR2 SYDVKM, per germline. This CDR3 has 16 amino acids. V gave up 3 bases and J gave up 8 bases, with 19 bases separating them. In nucleotides, the CDR3 is TGTGCCAGCAGTTTGCGGTCGGGGGGCGCGGGGGAAAAACTGTTTTTT. Protein: CASSLRSGGAGEKLFF.

The chain recombines TRBV7-2 with TRBJ1-6, with D hard to call. Germline CDR1 SGHTA, CDR2 FQGNSA. Trimming removed 5 bases at V and 7 bases at J, with 12 bases between. This CDR3 is 14 amino acids long. The CDR3 here is CASSVRALNSPLHF. Written as DNA, the CDR3 is TGTGCCAGCAGCGTCCGGGCCTTGAATTCACCCCTCCACTTT.

The rearrangement uses TRBV18 and TRBJ1-5; TRBD1 is a possible D gene (5 bases). CDR1 and CDR2 from the germline V gene are KGHSH and LQKENI. V lost 1 base and J 7 bases, leaving 14 bases between the germline ends. This CDR3 is built from 15 residues. In DNA form, the CDR3 reads TGTGCCAGCTCACCACAGGAGCAGGGCAGGCAGCCCCAGCATTTT. Translated: CASSPQEQGRQPQHF.